This T cell receptor beta chain is drawn from a study of CD8 T cells in Susac syndrome. RNA in amounts of about 0.45 to 1 ug was reverse transcribed with random hexamers. TCR beta CDR3 was amplified by immunoSEQ covering 54 Vbeta and 13 Jbeta. TCRdb re-called the immunoSEQ multiplex PCR reads with MiXCR, one entry per CDR3 protein. Among under 200,000 distinct CDR3 sequences listed, 90% to 97% were seen once. This CDR3 spans 14 amino acids. The V end was cut by 7 bases, the J end by 2 bases, with 12 bases between. Germline V gene sequence: CDR1 SNHLY, CDR2 FYNNEI. What was sequenced was CD4+ T cells from PBMCs. This receptor was obtained from a human donor with Susac syndrome. V usage is TRBV2 and J usage is TRBJ2-1; the D gene is possibly TRBD2 (6 bases). CDR3 amino acids: CASTGTATYNEQFF. The CDR3 DNA sequence: TGTGCCAGCACTGGGACTGCCACCTACAATGAGCAGTTCTTC.